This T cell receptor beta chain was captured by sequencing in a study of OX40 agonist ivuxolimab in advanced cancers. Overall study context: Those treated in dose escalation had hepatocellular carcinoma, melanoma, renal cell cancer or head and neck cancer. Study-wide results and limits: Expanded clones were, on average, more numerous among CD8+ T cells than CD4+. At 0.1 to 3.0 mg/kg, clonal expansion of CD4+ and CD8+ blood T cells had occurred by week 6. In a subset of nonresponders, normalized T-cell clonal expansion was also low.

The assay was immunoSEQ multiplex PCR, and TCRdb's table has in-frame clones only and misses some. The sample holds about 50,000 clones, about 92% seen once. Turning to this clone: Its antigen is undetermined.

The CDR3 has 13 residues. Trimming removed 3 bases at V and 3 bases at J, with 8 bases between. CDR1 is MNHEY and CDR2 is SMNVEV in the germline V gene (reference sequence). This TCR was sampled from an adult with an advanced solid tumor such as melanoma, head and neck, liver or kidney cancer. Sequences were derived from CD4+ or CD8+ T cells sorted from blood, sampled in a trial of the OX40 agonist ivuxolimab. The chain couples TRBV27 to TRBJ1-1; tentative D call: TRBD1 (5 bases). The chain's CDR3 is CASSLTVHTEAFF. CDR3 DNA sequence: TGTGCCAGCAGTTTGACAGTTCACACTGAAGCTTTCTTT.